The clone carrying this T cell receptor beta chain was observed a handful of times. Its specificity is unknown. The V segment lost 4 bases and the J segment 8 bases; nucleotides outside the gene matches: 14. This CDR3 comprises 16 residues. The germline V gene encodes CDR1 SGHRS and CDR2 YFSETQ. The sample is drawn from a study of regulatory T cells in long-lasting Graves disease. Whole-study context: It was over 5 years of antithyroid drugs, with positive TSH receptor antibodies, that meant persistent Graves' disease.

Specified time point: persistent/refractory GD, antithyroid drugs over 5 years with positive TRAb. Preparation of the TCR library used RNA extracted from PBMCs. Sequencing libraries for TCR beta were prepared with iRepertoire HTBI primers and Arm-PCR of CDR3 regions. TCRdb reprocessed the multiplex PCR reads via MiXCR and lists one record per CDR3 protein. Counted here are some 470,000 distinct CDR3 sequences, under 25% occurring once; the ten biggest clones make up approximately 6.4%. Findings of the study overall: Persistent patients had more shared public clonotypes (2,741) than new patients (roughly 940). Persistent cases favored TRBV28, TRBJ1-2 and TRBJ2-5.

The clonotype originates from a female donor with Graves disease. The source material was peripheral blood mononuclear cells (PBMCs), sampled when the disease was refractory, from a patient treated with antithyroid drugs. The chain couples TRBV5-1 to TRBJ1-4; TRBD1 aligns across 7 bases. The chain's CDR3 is CASSPRQGAPGEKLFF. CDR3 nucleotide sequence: TGCGCCAGCAGCCCCCGACAGGGAGCCCCTGGGGAAAAACTGTTTTTT.